Listed below are T cell receptor beta chains from one sample, sequenced in a study of blood T cell repertoires in COVID-19. Clones were sequenced by immunoSEQ multiplex PCR, and TCRdb holds only the in-frame ones, with some missing. The sample holds about 410,000 clones, about 88% seen once. The sample was peripheral blood. These receptors were collected from a woman aged 40 to 50 with COVID-19, enrolled during active disease. The CDR3 runs from the conserved cysteine through the conserved F or W. The order of the fields is clone size, J gene, V gene, CDR3 length, D gene, CDR3 DNA, CDR3 protein. A D gene is named only where the DNA matches it firmly. Clone sizes are given selectively: once, few, many, or a class where the clone is expanded.

-,TRBJ1-3,TRBV6-5,15,-,TGTGCCAGTTCCCCCACAGGCGACTCTGGAAACACCATATATTTT,CASSPTGDSGNTIYF
-,TRBJ1-1,TRBV6-5,13,TRBD1,TGTGCCACCGAGGGACAGCGAAACACTGAAGCTTTCTTT,CATEGQRNTEAFF
-,TRBJ1-1,TRBV6-5,15,TRBD1,TGTGCCAGCATCACAGGGGGCTTGAGAGACACTGAAGCTTTCTTT,CASITGGLRDTEAFF
-,TRBJ2-3,TRBV9,16,TRBD1,TGTGCCAGCAGCGTATCTCGGACAGGGAGAACAGATACGCAGTATTTT,CASSVSRTGRTDTQYF
-,TRBJ2-7,TRBV29-1,13,-,TGCAGCGTCCGAGGAGGGGTCGTAAACGAGCAGTACTTC,CSVRGGVVNEQYF
once,TRBJ2-3,TRBV5-1,17,TRBD2,TGCGCCAGCAGCTCCAGGACTAGCGGGCGTCCCCCAGATACGCAGTATTTT,CASSSRTSGRPPDTQYF
-,TRBJ1-2,TRBV30,15,-,TGTGCCTGGAGTGTACGGAGGGCACCTATGGAGGGCTACACCTTC,CAWSVRRAPMEGYTF
-,TRBJ2-7,TRBV9,19,TRBD2,TGTGCCAGCAGCGTAGAATGGGGAGCATTTGGGACTAGCGGGGACGAGCAGTACTTC,CASSVEWGAFGTSGDEQYF
-,TRBJ1-1,TRBV7-8,15,-,TGTGCCAGCAGCCAGGGCCCCGGAGGGGCCACTGAAGCTTTCTTT,CASSQGPGGATEAFF
-,TRBJ1-6,TRBV9,14,TRBD1,TGTGCCAGCAGCGTCAGGGGGACTCTACCACCCCTCCACTTT,CASSVRGTLPPLHF
-,TRBJ1-2,TRBV10-3,12,TRBD1,TGTGCCATCAATCCCCCAGGGGGCCTTTACACCTTC,CAINPPGGLYTF
-,TRBJ2-7,TRBV27,13,-,TGTGCCAGCAGTTTCTCGTCGGCCTACGAGCAGTACTTC,CASSFSSAYEQYF
-,TRBJ2-7,TRBV6-1,14,-,TGTGCCAGCAGTGAAGCTTTCGGTTTCTACGAGCAGTACTTC,CASSEAFGFYEQYF
-,TRBJ1-2,TRBV25-1,18,TRBD1,TGTGCCACTTCAACTTACCGCGGGACAGGGGGCAAAGACTATGGCTACACCTTC,CATSTYRGTGGKDYGYTF
-,TRBJ1-1,TRBV6-5,14,-,TGTGCCAGCAGTTACGGGTTAGCTAACACTGAAGCTTTCTTT,CASSYGLANTEAFF
-,TRBJ2-1,TRBV24-1,16,-,TGTGCCACCAGTGGCGGGACAGCCCTTACCTACAATGAGCAGTTCTTC,CATSGGTALTYNEQFF
-,TRBJ2-3,TRBV7-9,15,TRBD2,TGTGCCAGCAGCCTGGGGGGGTCCTTCACAGATACGCAGTATTTT,CASSLGGSFTDTQYF
-,TRBJ2-7,TRBV19,15,TRBD2,TGTGCCAGTAGTACCTCTAGCGGGAGTCGGTACGAGCAGTACTTC,CASSTSSGSRYEQYF
-,TRBJ2-7,TRBV5-4,14,-,TGTGCCAGCAGCTCGTACGGGACATTCTACGAGCAGTACTTC,CASSSYGTFYEQYF
-,TRBJ2-7,TRBV11-2,15,TRBD1,TGTGCCAGCAGCCTCTGGAAGAGGGACAGCCAATTTCGGTACTTC,CASSLWKRDSQFRYF
once,TRBJ1-2,TRBV19,14,-,TGTGCCAGTAGCCTCGGGGGGGGCGAATATGGCTACACCTTC,CASSLGGGEYGYTF
-,TRBJ2-1,TRBV10-3,15,-,TGTGCCACCGGTCTTTCTAGCTTCCAATACAATGAGCAGTTCTTC,CATGLSSFQYNEQFF
-,TRBJ1-2,TRBV27,14,-,TGTGCCAGCAGTTTCAGACAACCTAACTATGGCTACACCTTC,CASSFRQPNYGYTF
once,TRBJ1-1,TRBV2,13,-,TGTGCCAGCAGTGAGTATAGGACTGTTGGAGCTTTCTTT,CASSEYRTVGAFF
-,TRBJ1-5,TRBV9,13,-,TGTGCCAGCAGCGTAGGAGTAGATCAGCCCCAGCATTTT,CASSVGVDQPQHF
-,TRBJ2-3,TRBV4-3,15,TRBD1,TGCGCCAGCAGCCAGGGGGGGACAGGGGGATATACGCAGTATTTT,CASSQGGTGGYTQYF
once,TRBJ2-2,TRBV24-1,14,TRBD2,TGTGCCACCAGTGCCCCAACGGGGGGCGGGGAGCTGTTTTTT,CATSAPTGGGELFF
-,TRBJ2-7,TRBV4-3,15,TRBD1,TGCGCCAGCAGCCTGGGGTTGGACAGGGATCACGAGCAGTACTTC,CASSLGLDRDHEQYF
few,TRBJ2-6,TRBV28,15,-,TGTGCCAGCAGCCCTGCCCTATCTGGGGCCAACGTCCTGACTTTC,CASSPALSGANVLTF
-,TRBJ2-5,TRBV25-1,13,TRBD2,TGTGCCAGCACCGAGCGGGGAAGGGAGACCCAGTACTTC,CASTERGRETQYF
-,TRBJ1-2,TRBV30,13,-,TGTGCCTGGAGTCCATTACGGTCGGATGGCTACACCTTC,CAWSPLRSDGYTF
-,TRBJ1-2,TRBV28,13,-,TGTGCCAGCAGAGAGACAGCTTCCTATGGCTACACCTTC,CASRETASYGYTF
-,TRBJ2-1,TRBV2,15,TRBD2,TGTGCCAGCAGTTATAGCGGGGGGGCGTACAATGAGCAGTTCTTC,CASSYSGGAYNEQFF
-,TRBJ1-2,TRBV28,13,TRBD1,TGTGCCAGCAGAAGCAGGGGGTGGAATGGCTACACCTTC,CASRSRGWNGYTF
-,TRBJ2-2,TRBV5-1,15,-,TGCGCCAGCAGCTTGGGACAGAAGAACACCGGGGAGCTGTTTTTT,CASSLGQKNTGELFF
-,TRBJ1-1,TRBV7-2,14,-,TGTGCCAGCAGCTTAGCGGCAGGGAACACTGAAGCTTTCTTT,CASSLAAGNTEAFF
once,TRBJ2-7,TRBV6-4,16,TRBD1,TGTGCCAGCAGCCTTTCTTCCGGGACAGCCCTGGGCGAGCAGTACTTC,CASSLSSGTALGEQYF
-,TRBJ1-6,TRBV19,15,-,TGTGCCAGTAGTACCGACCAGGGAGGTAATTCACCCCTCCACTTT,CASSTDQGGNSPLHF
-,TRBJ1-2,TRBV28,13,-,TGTGCCAGCAGGCCAGGTGTAGGCTATGGCTACACCTTC,CASRPGVGYGYTF
-,TRBJ1-3,TRBV7-2,19,-,TGTGCCAGCAGCCTCCTTGCGGGGGCTCTTAACCCCTCTGGAAACACCATATATTTT,CASSLLAGALNPSGNTIYF
once,TRBJ2-5,TRBV28,13,-,TGTGCCAGCAGTTTGAGGCCCCAAGAGACCCAGTACTTC,CASSLRPQETQYF
-,TRBJ1-2,TRBV4-1,14,TRBD1,TGCGCCAGCAGCCAAGGAGACAGGGTCTATGGCTACACCTTC,CASSQGDRVYGYTF
-,TRBJ1-1,TRBV4-1,12,-,TGCGCCAGCAGCTACGGGGGCACTGAAGCTTTCTTT,CASSYGGTEAFF